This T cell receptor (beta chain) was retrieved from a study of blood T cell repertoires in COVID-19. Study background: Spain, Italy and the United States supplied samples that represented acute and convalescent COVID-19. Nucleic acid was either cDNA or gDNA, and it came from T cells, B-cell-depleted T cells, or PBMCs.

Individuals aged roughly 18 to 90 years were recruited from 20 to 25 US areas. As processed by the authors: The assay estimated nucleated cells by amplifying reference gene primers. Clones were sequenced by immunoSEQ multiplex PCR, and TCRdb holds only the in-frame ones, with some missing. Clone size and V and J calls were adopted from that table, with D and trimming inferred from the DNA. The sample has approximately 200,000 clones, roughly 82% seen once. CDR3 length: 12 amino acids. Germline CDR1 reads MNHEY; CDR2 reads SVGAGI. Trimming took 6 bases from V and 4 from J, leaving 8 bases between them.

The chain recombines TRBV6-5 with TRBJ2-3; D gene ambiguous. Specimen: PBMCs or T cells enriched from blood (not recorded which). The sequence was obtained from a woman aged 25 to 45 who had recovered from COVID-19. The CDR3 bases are TGTGCCAGCAGCCAAACAGCAGATACGCAGTATTTT. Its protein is CASSQTADTQYF.